This T cell receptor (beta chain) was recorded in a study of OX40 agonist ivuxolimab in advanced cancers. Turning to the study itself: Cohort: 65% to 90% men, mean age around 55, aged roughly 23 to 79.

Profiling relied on immunoSEQ multiplex PCR, and the TCRdb table lists in-frame clones only, not all of them. The table lists tens of thousands of clones, around four fifths of them singletons. The study, taken as a whole, reports: The study did not work out the antigen specificity of the expanded peripheral T cells. There was clonal expansion of CD4+ and CD8+ blood T cells by week 6 at 0.1 to 3.0 mg/kg.

The CDR3 runs 14 residues. V was cut by 5 bases and J by 3 bases, with 13 bases left in between. CDR1 and CDR2 from the germline V gene are PRHDT and FYEKMQ (reference sequence). In the case of this clone: Antigen: not known.

Sequenced here: CD4+ or CD8+ T cells sorted from blood, sampled in a trial of the OX40 agonist ivuxolimab. The TCR originated in an adult with an advanced solid tumor such as melanoma, head and neck, liver or kidney cancer. This chain connects TRBV13 to TRBJ2-5; the D is unclear. The CDR3 loop is CASSPPWVEETQYF. The CDR3 DNA follows: TGTGCCAGCAGCCCCCCATGGGTCGAAGAGACCCAGTACTTC.